The 23 T cell receptor beta chains below all came from one sample that was sequenced in a study of CD8 T cells in Susac syndrome. A quantity of about 0.45 to 1 ug RNA underwent reverse transcription using random hexamers. TCRdb ran MiXCR on the immunoSEQ multiplex PCR reads and lists one entry per CDR3 protein. The sample carries 150,000 to 250,000 distinct CDR3 sequences, 90% to 95% recorded once. The sequenced material came from CD4+ T cells from PBMCs. These receptors were obtained from a human donor with multiple sclerosis.

For the CDR3, the DNA is TGTGCCAGCAGTCCTGAGTACTCGAGCGAAGCTTTCTTT. It codes for CASSPEYSSEAFF. This chain uses TRBV27 with TRBJ1-1, with no clear D. The CDR3 contains 13 residues. The V end lost 5 bases, the J end lost 8 bases, and 15 bases lay between the germline ends. CDR1 is MNHEY, CDR2 SMNVEV, per germline (reference sequence).

The V call is TRBV6-1, the J call TRBJ2-7, with 8 positions matching TRBD1. V dropped 6 bases and J dropped 0; count of bases not matched to a gene: 7. CDR3 size: 15 residues. In germline, CDR1 is MNHNS, CDR2 SASEGT. CDR3 loop: CASRRTGGNSYEQYF. The CDR3 DNA reads as TGTGCCAGCAGGCGAACAGGGGGGAACTCCTACGAGCAGTACTTC.

DNA for the CDR3: TGTGCCAGCTCCAGAGGGACCGCGGGAACAGATACGCAGTATTTT. As protein: CASSRGTAGTDTQYF. The chain links TRBV6-1 to TRBJ2-3, with D possibly matching TRBD2 (6 bases). CDR3 length: 15 amino acids. V was cut by 8 bases and J by 3 bases, with 18 bases left in between. Per germline, CDR1 MNHNS and CDR2 SASEGT.

The chain uses TRBV5-1 and TRBJ2-7; unclear D gene. CDR1 is SGHRS and CDR2 is YFSETQ in the germline V gene. The CDR3 spans 16 residues. V shed 0 bases and J shed 6 bases, with 19 bases lying between them. The CDR3: CASSLDSFPATSEQYF. The CDR3 DNA reads as TGCGCCAGCAGCTTGGACAGTTTTCCCGCTACGTCCGAGCAGTACTTC.

The rearrangement links TRBV30 to TRBJ2-3, with TRBD2 as a possible D gene (6 bases). V was shortened by 6 bases and J by 3 bases, with 10 bases between the two germline ends. CDR1 is GTSNPN, CDR2 SVGIG, per germline (reference sequence). CDR3 size: 12 residues. DNA for the CDR3: TGTGCCTGCTGTGGGGGGACAGATACGCAGTATTTT. Its protein is CACCGGTDTQYF.

This sequence joins TRBV19 and TRBJ2-7; 8 nucleotides match TRBD1. Germline V gives CDR1 LNHDA, CDR2 SQIVND (reference sequence). This CDR3 spans 13 amino acids. Trimming at V came to 8 bases and at J to 7 bases, leaving 10 bases not matched to a gene. CDR3 amino acids: CASGPQGAREQYF. In nucleotides, the CDR3 is TGTGCCAGTGGACCTCAGGGGGCGCGGGAGCAGTACTTC.

The chain couples TRBV30 to TRBJ1-2; TRBD1 aligns across 9 bases. Germline trimming cut 5 bases from V and 8 bases from J; bases unmatched to any gene: 12. The CDR3 runs 14 residues. In germline, CDR1 is GTSNPN, CDR2 SVGIG (reference sequence). CDR3 protein: CAWYLPGTGNGYTF. CDR3 nucleotide sequence: TGTGCCTGGTACCTCCCCGGGACAGGGAACGGCTACACCTTC.

This rearrangement joins TRBV20-1 to TRBJ2-7; D call uncertain. The V end was cut by 3 bases, the J end by 1 base, with 10 bases between. The CDR3 loop spans 13 amino acids. Germline loops: CDR1 DFQATT, CDR2 SNEGSKA (reference sequence). The CDR3 loop is CSASPSPSYEQYF. The CDR3 DNA reads TGCAGTGCTAGTCCCTCCCCTTCCTACGAGCAGTACTTC.

V and J are TRBV20-1 and TRBJ2-1; 11 nucleotides line up with TRBD2. Trimming removed 3 bases from V and 7 bases from J; junction bases left unmatched: 5. Germline lookup yields CDR1 DFQATT and CDR2 SNEGSKA (reference sequence). CDR3 length: 14 residues. CDR3 DNA: TGCAGTGCTAGGTTAGCGGGGGGGCGTAATGAGCAGTTCTTC. Amino acids: CSARLAGGRNEQFF.

The genes are TRBV20-1 and TRBJ2-1; D uncertain. The CDR3 runs to 13 residues. V dropped 3 bases and J dropped 4 bases, with 10 bases sitting between them. Germline CDR1 DFQATT, CDR2 SNEGSKA (reference sequence). The CDR3 protein is CSASTTRYNEQFF. The CDR3 DNA reads TGCAGTGCTAGTACTACGAGATACAATGAGCAGTTCTTC.

The chain uses TRBV6-5 and TRBJ1-6; the D is unclear. Trimming pared 5 bases from V and 4 bases from J, leaving 15 bases between. CDR3 length equals 16 residues. CDR1 is MNHEY and CDR2 is SVGAGI in the germline V gene. The CDR3 DNA is TGTGCCAGCAGTCACGGACTGGCTAAGTATAATTCACCCCTCCACTTT. Protein product: CASSHGLAKYNSPLHF.

CDR3 bases: TGCAGCGTTGAAGATCGGAGTAGCGGGGCAGATACGCAGTATTTT. Translated, it gives CSVEDRSSGADTQYF. The rearrangement links TRBV29-1 to TRBJ2-3, with TRBD2 identical over 8 bases. CDR3 length: 15 residues. The germline CDR1 and CDR2 sequences are SQVTM and ANQGSEA. V was pared by 0 bases and J by 4 bases, with 6 bases of the junction left unmatched.

The chain recombines TRBV2 with TRBJ2-1; D unresolved. This CDR3 contains 10 residues. Germline loops: CDR1 SNHLY, CDR2 FYNNEI. Between the trimmed V and J ends, which lost 11 bases and 5 bases, there was a span of 7 bases. The CDR3 nucleotides are TGTGCCGTCGCAGACAATGAGCAGTTCTTC. The encoded protein is CAVADNEQFF.

The chain employs TRBV20-1 and TRBJ1-1; the match to TRBD1 covers 9 bases. Looked up from germline, CDR1 is DFQATT and CDR2 is SNEGSKA (reference sequence). The junction had 11 bases not matched to a gene; V was cut back by 6 bases and J by 9 bases. This CDR3 has 13 residues. This CDR3 reads CSAATGGFSKAFF. The CDR3 region has the DNA TGCAGTGCGGCGACAGGGGGTTTTTCTAAAGCTTTCTTT.

The J gene is TRBJ2-7, the V gene TRBV6-6; D tentatively fits TRBD1 or TRBD2 (5 bases each). Trimming pared 2 bases from V and 6 bases from J, leaving 14 bases between. Per the germline V gene, CDR1 is MNHNY and CDR2 is SVGAGI (reference sequence). There are 14 residues in the CDR3. The CDR3 loop reads CASSYPWGMGEQYF. The CDR3 coding sequence is TGTGCCAGCAGTTACCCCTGGGGGATGGGCGAGCAGTACTTC.

The genes are TRBV20-1 and TRBJ2-7; 8 bases align to TRBD2. The V segment lost 6 bases and the J segment 2 bases; nucleotides outside the gene matches: 12. The CDR3 consists of 15 residues. The germline V gene has CDR1 DFQATT and CDR2 SNEGSKA (reference sequence). CDR3 DNA sequence: TGCAGTGCCCAGACGGGACTAGGGAGCACCTACGAGCAGTACTTC. Amino acids: CSAQTGLGSTYEQYF.

The rearrangement uses TRBV20-1 and TRBJ2-7; TRBD2 matches 11 bases. CDR3 length: 14 amino acids. The junction had 6 bases not matched to a gene; V was cut back by 5 bases and J by 3 bases. The V gene's germline CDR1 is DFQATT and CDR2 SNEGSKA (reference sequence). The CDR3 DNA follows: TGCAGTGCTTTAACCGGGACTAGCGGCTACGAGCAGTACTTC. Its translation is CSALTGTSGYEQYF.

The chain has TRBV20-1 and TRBJ2-5, with TRBD1 as a possible D gene (6 bases). The V and J ends lost 4 bases and 7 bases respectively, with 19 bases between them. The CDR3 spans 14 residues. Per germline, CDR1 DFQATT and CDR2 SNEGSKA (reference sequence). The CDR3 DNA is TGCAGTGCTATCCGGGACACCGTCTCCCCGACCCAGTACTTC. Translating it yields CSAIRDTVSPTQYF.

Only one count was recorded for this clonotype. V gene TRBV24-1 combines with J gene TRBJ2-1; no clear D. With 4 bases removed from V and 6 bases from J, the gap between germline ends came to 6 bases. The CDR3 has 12 amino acids. Germline V gene lookup returns CDR1 KGHDR and CDR2 SFDVKD. As DNA, the CDR3 is TGTGCCACCAGTGACCCCCCCAATGAGCAGTTCTTC. Its translation is CATSDPPNEQFF.

The chain joins TRBV4-2 to TRBJ1-2, with 9 nucleotides matching TRBD1. The germline gives CDR1 LGHNA, CDR2 YNFKEQ. The CDR3 runs to 15 residues. The ends lost 3 bases at V and 5 bases at J; junction bases unmatched: 7. CDR3 protein: CASSHRDRANYGYTF. The CDR3 region has the DNA TGTGCCAGCAGCCATCGGGACAGGGCAAATTATGGCTACACCTTC.

This chain connects TRBV12-3 or TRBV12-4 to TRBJ1-6; D is uncertain. The CDR3 runs 13 residues. The V end lost 6 bases, the J end lost 11 bases, and 14 bases lay between the germline ends. The CDR3 region has the DNA TGTGCCAGCAGAGCCGGACGGTACACACCCCTCCACTTT. It is translated as CASRAGRYTPLHF.

The chain uses TRBV20-1 and TRBJ2-1; D is uncertain. This CDR3 region has 13 residues. Germline V gene lookup returns CDR1 DFQATT and CDR2 SNEGSKA (reference sequence). V shed 5 bases and J shed 0 bases, with 8 bases lying between them. CDR3 residues: CSALKSSYNEQFF. The CDR3 DNA sequence: TGCAGTGCTCTAAAGAGCTCCTACAATGAGCAGTTCTTC.

The chain carries TRBV5-1 and TRBJ1-1, with D uncertain. The germline V gene has CDR1 SGHRS and CDR2 YFSETQ. CDR3 length: 14 residues. V was shortened by 1 base and J by 5 bases, with 12 bases between the two germline ends. In DNA form, the CDR3 reads TGCGCCAGCAGCTTGTACTCAGGAGGGACTGAAGCTTTCTTT. It yields the protein CASSLYSGGTEAFF.